This TCR beta chain was captured by sequencing in a study of Tregs in tolerant kidney transplant recipients. In germline, CDR1 is SGHRS, CDR2 YFSETQ. The CDR3 consists of 15 residues. J was trimmed by 6 bases and V by 3 bases; bases with no gene match: 5. Profiling relied on immunoSEQ multiplex PCR, and the TCRdb table lists in-frame clones only, not all of them. Of fewer than 80,000 clones detected, under 98% appear once; the ten largest clones hold roughly 0.6%. The gene calls are TRBV5-1 and TRBJ1-3, with 11 nucleotides matching TRBD1. The clonotype originates from a human donor who received a combined kidney and bone marrow transplant. The specimen was CD4+ T cells from blood, collected before the transplant. The CDR3 here is CASSWRGQGANTIYF. CDR3 coding DNA: TGCGCCAGCAGCTGGAGAGGACAGGGGGCAAACACCATATATTTT.